This T cell receptor beta chain was sequenced for a study of CXCR3-negative and CXCR3-positive naive CD8 T cells. Study-wide context: TRB reads totalled about 140 million, about 1.5 +/- 0.3 million per library. Points from the study as a whole: Diversity proved comparably high across both naive subsets and much lower in memory CD8+ cells. CXCR3-negative naive cells had less hydrophobic TRB CDR3s than did CXCR3-positive naive cells.

This CDR3 region has 15 residues. The germline gives CDR1 SGHKS, CDR2 YYEKEE (reference sequence). Of note for this clonotype: The antigen remains undetermined.

Researchers prepared the TRB cDNA libraries using 5' RACE with UMI labels. No DNA is given; TCRdb re-called the 5' RACE reads and lists each CDR3 protein once. The sample yields about 62,000 distinct CDR3 sequences, of which the top ten take up about 4.5%. Specimen: naive CXCR3- CD8+ T cells from blood. The subset is: CD45RO-CCR7+CD27+CD95- naive CD8+ T cells lacking CXCR3 (TNR3-). The sequence was collected from a human donor in good health. Some clones in this sample may be carry-over from other donors' samples. The V gene is TRBV5-5, the J gene TRBJ2-5; TCRdb designates TRBD2, a call that cannot be tested without DNA. CDR3 sequence: CASSLALAGQETQYF.